The entry below gives a single T cell receptor beta chain sequence along with its context. Its antigen is as yet unknown. The data derive from a study of T cells in localized non-small cell lung cancer. Produced via immunoSEQ multiplex PCR; TCRdb's table is partial and in-frame only. This sample has tens of thousands of clones, with approximately 84% found just once. The CDR3 has 16 amino acids. The germline V and J ends were trimmed by 0 bases and 7 bases, with 18 bases remaining between them. From germline, CDR1 is SGHVS and CDR2 FNYEAQ. Whole-study findings and limits: Sequencing, confined to only one tumor region, leaves heterogeneity possible. Uninvolved neighboring lung showed the greatest T cell clonality, exceeding tumor. In adjacent lung appeared a median 57 of the top 100 tumor clones.

The V call is TRBV7-6, the J call TRBJ2-5; D may match TRBD1 or TRBD2 (5 bases each). The receptor's source is a female donor older than 55 with stage I lung adenocarcinoma. The input for sequencing was peripheral blood, taken before any cancer treatment. For the CDR3, the DNA is TGTGCCAGCAGCTTAGCGGGGCGGGCAGGCGTGGGGACCCAGTACTTC. Protein sequence: CASSLAGRAGVGTQYF.